This entry describes one T cell receptor (beta chain). The antigen it binds to is not known. No much larger clonotype is one base removed from it; base qualities were not supplied. The data are from a study of blood T cell repertoires in COVID-19 (dated by TCRdb to the early 2020s). For context, the study as a whole: Collaborator samples came from the United States, Italy and Spain and covered acute and convalescent phases of COVID-19. The prospective study material was composed of cDNA or gDNA derived from T cells, B-cell-depleted T cells, or PBMCs. Subjects who had been exposed to COVID-19, were actively infected with it, or had recovered from it provided the deeply sampled blood TCRbeta repertoires that made up the dataset. The repertoires were made available in a free public database intended to serve as a resource for research on the immune response to SARS-CoV-2. The samples were drawn from two sources: the first 160 participants of the ongoing ImmuneRACE study, and fewer than 1,500 subjects contributed by 6 global collaborators. Nearly every sample came with metadata listing a de-identified subject ID, COVID-19 status, age in years and sex. HLA class I and class II types, where available, came from metadata supplied by the sample provider rather than from assay-based typing. Results the study describes overall, beyond this receptor: Clinical and demographic metadata were provided uncurated, with the amount varying by source and participant.

CDR3 length: 14 amino acids, cysteine to phenylalanine. Left in the record is the CDR3 DNA by itself, 42 bases read in frame from the first base. The V end gives up 7 bases and the J end 1 base, leaving 3 bases in the junction not matched to a gene. The germline V gene (reference sequence) gives CDR1 as WNHNN and CDR2 as SYGVQD. TCRbeta CDR3 regions were amplified from genomic DNA by means of the immunoSEQ Assay, a bias-controlled multiplex PCR. Turning to the authors' computational methods: Within the assay, amplification of reference gene primers was used to estimate how many nucleated cells each sample contained. Sequence reads were collapsed and filtered to measure the absolute abundance of every unique TCRbeta CDR3 rearrangement. For each sample, productive Simpson clonality was calculated as the square root of Simpson's diversity index across productive rearrangements. The source is immuneACCESS, and TCRdb retained only in-frame sequences with V and J called. Part of the clones is not carried over; for the studies checked, unresolved V genes explain less than half of this, and the remainder is unexplained. V and J calls and clone size are copied from that table; D and trimming were computed from the DNA. The sample table contains around 290,000 clones; only one count was recorded for around 89% of them. Approximately 4.2% of the sample is taken by the ten largest.

The collaborating institutions used their own protocols to collect whole blood in K2EDTA tubes. For TCRbeta analysis, collaborators shipped samples as frozen whole blood, isolated PBMCs, or DNA extracted from either of those sample types. The rearranged segments are TRBV10-1 and TRBJ2-2, with 7 middle bases fitting TRBD1. This TCR derives from a middle-aged man with acute or convalescent COVID-19. Sample: peripheral blood. DNA sequence: TGCGCCAGCATGGACAGGAGGAACACCGGGGAGCTGTTTTTT. This encodes CASMDRRNTGELFF.